This T cell receptor beta chain derives from a study of blood T cell repertoires in COVID-19. In germline, CDR1 is LGHDT, CDR2 YNNKEL (reference sequence). The CDR3 is made up of 14 amino acids. Trimming took off 3 bases at V and 7 bases at J, with 13 bases between the two ends. Assay used: immunoSEQ multiplex PCR; TCRdb lists only in-frame clones, some missing. The sample includes around 100,000 clones, approximately 91% of them seen just once. The TCR was taken from a woman aged 60-75 years with acute or convalescent COVID-19. Sequenced material: peripheral blood. V and J are TRBV3-1 (or the pseudogene TRBV3-2) and TRBJ2-1; D gene ambiguous. The chain's CDR3 is CASSHFGARNEQFF. For the CDR3, the DNA is TGTGCCAGCAGCCATTTCGGAGCCCGGAATGAGCAGTTCTTC.